These 19 T cell receptor beta chains were sequenced from one sample in a study of T cell changes during pregnancy in multiple sclerosis. Using immunoSEQ multiplex PCR, the repertoire was profiled, and TCRdb retains in-frame clones only, with some absent. This table has roughly 61,000 clones, just under 90% appearing once. The sequencing used peripheral blood, collected in the first trimester of pregnancy. The receptors stem from a female donor in good health, enrolled as a control in a pregnancy study.

The chain uses TRBV7-2 and TRBJ1-2; weak D call: TRBD1 (5 bases). This CDR3 is 14 amino acids long. The germline V gene encodes CDR1 SGHTA and CDR2 FQGNSA. V was shortened by 5 bases and J by 5 bases, with 15 bases between the two germline ends. The CDR3 region is CASSPPGLTYGYTF. In DNA, the CDR3 is TGTGCCAGCAGCCCACCGGGACTAACATATGGCTACACCTTC.

The chain has TRBV7-9 and TRBJ2-2, with 7 bases identical to TRBD2. Germline V gene data show CDR1 as SEHNR and CDR2 as FQNEAQ (reference sequence). The CDR3 has 15 residues. CDR3 nucleotide sequence: TGTGCTGCTTACGGGGGGAACAAGAACACCGGGGAGCTGTTTTTT. Amino acids: CAAYGGNKNTGELFF.

The gene calls are TRBV21-1 and TRBJ1-1; the D segment call TRBD1 is taken from the table without a DNA check. TRBV21-1 is listed as a pseudogene. The CDR3 loop spans 14 amino acids. CDR3 DNA sequence: TGTGCCAGCACCTCCACGACAGAGAACACTGAAGCTTTCTTT. Its protein product is CASTSTTENTEAFF.

The chain carries TRBV27 and TRBJ1-1; 7 bases are shared with TRBD1. The germline V gene has CDR1 MNHEY and CDR2 SMNVEV (reference sequence). CDR3 size: 14 residues. The V segment lost 8 bases and the J segment 1 base; nucleotides outside the gene matches: 7. CDR3: CASWTQGPNTEAFF. Written as DNA, the CDR3 is TGTGCCAGCTGGACACAGGGGCCGAACACTGAAGCTTTCTTT.

The chain is built from TRBV16 and TRBJ1-2; 10 bases fit TRBD1. The ends lost 0 bases at V and 4 bases at J; junction bases unmatched: 2. Germline loops: CDR1 KGHSY, CDR2 FQNENV. The CDR3 loop spans 15 amino acids. The CDR3 DNA is TGTGCCAGCAGCCAATCGGACAGGGGGGGCTATGGCTACACCTTC. Translation: CASSQSDRGGYGYTF.

In this sample, this clone turned up once. The V and J genes are TRBV7-9 and TRBJ2-5; TRBD1 agrees at 7 bases. The germline V gene encodes CDR1 SEHNR and CDR2 FQNEAQ (reference sequence). The CDR3 has 13 amino acids. J lost 3 bases, V lost 8 bases, and 6 bases had no gene match. The CDR3 region is CASELQGKETQYF. CDR3 nucleotide sequence: TGTGCCAGCGAATTACAGGGGAAAGAGACCCAGTACTTC.

The chain carries TRBV25-1 and TRBJ2-7, with D possibly TRBD1 on 6 matching bases. This CDR3 spans 13 amino acids. The germline gives CDR1 MGHDK, CDR2 SYGVNS. The V end lost 8 bases, the J end lost 0 bases, and 11 bases lay between the germline ends. This CDR3 reads CASGRDTSYEQYF. In DNA form, the CDR3 reads TGTGCCAGCGGACGGGACACCTCCTACGAGCAGTACTTC.

The rearrangement joins TRBV11-3 to TRBJ2-3; TRBD1 might be the D (7 bases). Trimming left V 3 bases short and J 8 bases short, with 12 bases between. The CDR3 is 13 residues long. The germline V gene has CDR1 SGHNT and CDR2 YENEEA. In DNA, the CDR3 is TGTGCCAGCAGCTTGAGGGGGCGGGGTACGCAGTATTTT. It encodes CASSLRGRGTQYF.

The chain is built from TRBV4-3 and TRBJ1-1; 7 nucleotides match TRBD1. The CDR3 is 15 amino acids. Trimming at V came to 4 bases and at J to 1 base, leaving 6 bases not matched to a gene. Germline-derived CDR1 and CDR2 are LGHNA and YSLEER. For the CDR3, the DNA is TGCGCCAGCAGCCGTCTCACAGGGGCGAACACTGAAGCTTTCTTT. This codes for CASSRLTGANTEAFF.

The chain recombines TRBV19 with TRBJ1-4; D is ambiguous. This CDR3 comprises 14 residues. CDR1 and CDR2 from the germline V gene are LNHDA and SQIVND (reference sequence). V gave up 5 bases and J gave up 5 bases, with 12 bases separating them. The CDR3 nucleotides are TGTGCCAGTAGTTTCAATGGGCCGAATGAAAAACTGTTTTTT. It encodes CASSFNGPNEKLFF.

The rearrangement uses TRBV9 and TRBJ1-2; weak D call: TRBD1 (5 bases). CDR1 is SGDLS and CDR2 is YYNGEE in the germline V gene. This CDR3 has 13 amino acids. V lost 6 bases to trimming and J lost 4 bases, with 13 bases between them. CDR3: CASNAGPPYGYTF. As DNA, the CDR3 is TGTGCCAGCAATGCGGGGCCGCCCTATGGCTACACCTTC.

V usage is TRBV19 and J usage is TRBJ1-5; tentative D call: TRBD1 (6 bases). CDR1 and CDR2 (germline): LNHDA, SQIVND (reference sequence). Between the trimmed V and J ends, which lost 8 bases and 9 bases, there was a span of 17 bases. The CDR3 contains 13 residues. The CDR3 sequence is CASRTGPSSPQHF. The CDR3 nucleotides read TGTGCCAGTCGAACAGGGCCCTCGTCGCCCCAGCATTTT. Using reference TRBV19 and TRBJ1-5 for the parts outside the CDR3, the full variable domain is DGGITQSPKYLFRKEGQNVTLSCEQNLNHDAMYWYRQDPGQGLRLIYYSQIVNDFQKGDIAEGYSVSREKKESFPLTVTSAQKNPTAFYLCASRTGPSSPQHFGDGTRLSIL.

V and J are TRBV7-9 and TRBJ2-3; TRBD1 aligns across 7 bases. CDR1 SEHNR and CDR2 FQNEAQ come from the germline V gene (reference sequence). V was pared by 7 bases and J by 6 bases, with 13 bases of the junction left unmatched. The CDR3 covers 15 residues. The CDR3 DNA is TGTGCCAGCACCAAAGTAGGGGGCCCACAGGATACGCAGTATTTT. Its translation: CASTKVGGPQDTQYF.

The J gene is TRBJ2-3, the V gene TRBV18, with TRBD2 matching 11 bases. Trimming removed 0 bases from V and 2 bases from J; junction bases left unmatched: 7. Germline CDR1 KGHSH, CDR2 LQKENI. The CDR3 covers 18 residues. CDR3 amino acids: CASSPPMSSGGFTDTQYF. CDR3 sequence (DNA): TGTGCCAGCTCACCACCAATGTCTAGCGGGGGGTTCACAGATACGCAGTATTTT.

The chain uses TRBV7-2 and TRBJ1-6, with a tentative D call TRBD1 (5 bases). Trimming removed 5 bases from V and 10 bases from J, with 18 bases in between. Germline assignment: CDR1 SGHTA and CDR2 FQGNSA. This CDR3 region has 15 residues. CDR3 sequence (DNA): TGTGCCAGCAGCCCCCTGGGGGGGTTAGGCTCACCCCTCCACTTT. This gives the protein CASSPLGGLGSPLHF.

The chain uses TRBV11-3 and TRBJ2-7, with 9 positions matching TRBD1. This CDR3 has 15 amino acids. The junction had 11 bases not matched to a gene; V was cut back by 6 bases and J by 5 bases. Germline CDR1 reads SGHNT; CDR2 reads YENEEA. This CDR3 is CASRLTGTGPHEQYF. CDR3 nucleotides: TGTGCCAGCAGGTTAACCGGGACAGGGCCCCACGAGCAGTACTTC.

The chain recombines TRBV27 with TRBJ2-5; TRBD2 matches at 7 bases. The CDR3 runs 15 residues. V shed 4 bases and J 4 bases; nucleotides not matched to a gene: 9. Germline lookup yields CDR1 MNHEY and CDR2 SMNVEV (reference sequence). CDR3 residues: CASSSAWGGTETQYF. CDR3 sequence (DNA): TGTGCCAGCAGTTCAGCTTGGGGGGGGACAGAGACCCAGTACTTC.

DNA of the CDR3: TGTGCCAGCACCATTGGGGGGATAACAGGGGAGCTGTTTTTT. It specifies CASTIGGITGELFF. The chain is built from TRBV11-2 and TRBJ2-2, with D perhaps TRBD2 (6 bases). The CDR3 has 14 amino acids. Germline-derived CDR1 and CDR2 are SGHAT and FQNNGV. Trimming shortened V by 7 bases and J by 8 bases, and 17 bases separated the two germline ends. The full variable domain, rest sourced from reference TRBV11-2 and TRBJ2-2, is EAGVAQSPRYKIIEKRQSVAFWCNPISGHATLYWYQQILGQGPKLLIQFQNNGVVDDSQLPKDRFSAERLKGVDSTLKIQPAKLEDSAVYLCASTIGGITGELFFGEGSRLTVL.

The genes are TRBV2 and TRBJ1-3; perhaps TRBD1 as D (5 bases). Trimming pared 6 bases from V and 2 bases from J, leaving 14 bases between. The length of the CDR3 is 15 residues. The germline gives CDR1 SNHLY, CDR2 FYNNEI. CDR3 amino acids: CASRGRGWAGNTIYF. CDR3 sequence (DNA): TGTGCCAGCAGGGGGAGGGGCTGGGCTGGAAACACCATATATTTT.